This is a list of T cell receptor beta chains from one sample in a study of cytomegalovirus exposure and HLA in healthy donors. Only in-frame clones appear in the TCRdb table, and some are missing; sequencing was by immunoSEQ multiplex PCR. In all, the sample yields 180,000 or so clones. Sequenced input: PBMCs. These receptors all come from a boy younger than 18 in good health and CMV-seronegative. The CDR3 runs from the conserved cysteine through the conserved F or W. D genes are given only for firm matches.

>TRBJ1-4|TRBV2|13|TRBD1
CASRAGGNEKLFF
>TRBJ2-7|TRBV5-1|14|TRBD2
CASSLELAAGEQYF
>TRBJ1-2|TRBV13|13|.
CASSLGGVYGYTF
>TRBJ2-7|TRBV30|13|.
CAWSLNRAYEQYF
>TRBJ1-2|TRBV7-7|14|.
CASSPLQGAGGYTF
>TRBJ1-1|TRBV5-1|14|.
CASKFMGGNTEAFF
>TRBJ1-2|TRBV7-9|15|TRBD1
CASSRPGGGNYGYTF
>TRBJ1-1|TRBV5-4|15|.
CASSLEVGPGAEAFF
>TRBJ2-3|TRBV5-1|13|.
CASGKGPSDTQYF
>TRBJ2-5|TRBV6-5|13|TRBD1
CASRSTGIETQYF
>TRBJ2-2|TRBV5-1|15|TRBD1
CASSLDRGPTGELFF
>TRBJ1-6|TRBV18|14|.
CASSSAGERSPLHF
>TRBJ2-7|TRBV2|15|.
CASSWSRTATYEQYF
>TRBJ1-1|TRBV28|13|.
CASSLNEMTEAFF
>TRBJ1-6|TRBV7-9|14|.
CASSWEVAGSPLHF
>TRBJ1-3|TRBV2|16|TRBD1
CASSLDREDSGNTIYF
>TRBJ1-2|TRBV7-8|14|.
CASSLGRGNYGYTF
>TRBJ2-2|TRBV5-1|16|TRBD1
CASSLDRVRDTGELFF
>TRBJ1-2|TRBV29-1|14|.
CSVERGQGLPGYTF
>TRBJ2-3|TRBV6-4|15|TRBD1
CASSPQGSVADTQYF
>TRBJ2-5|TRBV28|14|.
CASSPGGPQETQYF
>TRBJ1-1|TRBV28|13|.
CAGVSVGNTEAFF
>TRBJ1-1|TRBV19|15|TRBD1
CASSNPGTGAREAFF
>TRBJ2-7|TRBV5-6|18|TRBD2
CASSMGLAGGPEDYEQYF
>TRBJ1-6|TRBV19|16|.
CASSSQGSSYNSPLHF
>TRBJ2-1|TRBV27|18|.
CASSWGLPGLPAYNEQFF
>TRBJ2-7|TRBV6-5|14|TRBD1
CASSGQGSSYEQYF
>TRBJ2-7|TRBV4-1|16|.
CASSQDPGPFSYEQYF
>TRBJ2-7|TRBV19|15|TRBD2
CASNPSSGGAYEQYF
>TRBJ1-5|TRBV4-2|17|.
CASSQDNAAGRDQPQHF
>TRBJ1-1|TRBV9|15|TRBD1
CASSADRGLGTEAFF
>TRBJ2-3|TRBV9|13|TRBD2
CASSVRGGDTQYF
>TRBJ1-1|TRBV4-1|15|TRBD1
CASSLHTGQGTEAFF
>TRBJ2-4|TRBV5-4|15|.
CASSLAGDSQNIQYF
>TRBJ2-5|TRBV6-6|11|.
CASSSQETQYF
>TRBJ2-7|TRBV30|16|.
CAWSGYLDLATYEQYF
>TRBJ2-7|TRBV4-3|15|TRBD1
CASSRTGTESYEQYF
>TRBJ2-1|TRBV13|16|TRBD2
CASSGGLAGGLNEQFF
>TRBJ2-3|TRBV6-4|14|TRBD1
CASSIRGPGDTQYF
>TRBJ1-1|TRBV27|13|.
CASSLEEDTEAFF
>TRBJ1-3|TRBV4-1|15|.
CASSQDRGSGNTIYF
>TRBJ1-1|TRBV28|14|.
CASSFLGARTEAFF
>TRBJ2-7|TRBV30|12|TRBD1
CAGDRTGLEQYF
>TRBJ2-3|TRBV5-4|14|.
CASSLDSLTDTQYF
>TRBJ1-5|TRBV30|15|TRBD1
CAWSTPDRVNQPQHF
>TRBJ1-1|TRBV7-9|16|.
CASSLDSGATDTEAFF
>TRBJ2-4|TRBV6-5|11|TRBD2
CASGGEGIQYF
>TRBJ2-1|TRBV21-1|17|.
CASSKNGGTGFHNEQFF
>TRBJ2-7|TRBV7-3|14|TRBD1
CASSLGTGAYEQYF
>TRBJ2-7|TRBV5-8|13|TRBD1
CASSRRQGYEQYF
>TRBJ1-5|TRBV7-6|16|.
CASSLAEWSPWKPQHF